This T cell receptor (beta chain) was identified in a study of T cell responses to AZD1222 COVID-19 vaccine (dated by TCRdb to the early 2020s). The study in broad terms: Because spike-specific TCR depth and breadth did not differ between the two schedules, AZD1222 recipients who got a second dose at roughly 4 weeks were pooled with those who got a second dose at roughly 12 weeks. A total of under 250 trial participants underwent TCR sequencing, of whom 207 had received two doses of AZD1222 and 26 had received two doses of the MenACWY control vaccine. Trial participants were enrolled by age into subgroups of 18-55, 56-69 and 70-plus years, and around 150, 28 and 57 TCR-sequenced participants, respectively, were included in these subgroups.

From the cysteine through the phenylalanine, the CDR3 covers 16 amino acids. Just the 48-base CDR3 DNA is kept, in frame starting at base 1. The germline V gene (reference sequence) supplies CDR1 SEHNR and CDR2 FQNEAQ. V loses 1 base of germline sequence and J loses 0 bases, and the interval between the two ends is 10 bases. Study-wide findings and limitations: Conclusions about previously exposed vaccinees are limited, since just five or six AZD1222 recipients were seropositive for SARS-CoV-2 at baseline. Because no day 14 peak-response samples were available, the repertoires could be characterized only after the peak T cell response. Most participants were white British and females outnumbered males, and the authors suggested that clonal diversity may have been underestimated. Spike-specific TCR breadth and depth rose significantly after two AZD1222 doses compared with day 0 and with MenACWY recipients. Reportedly, close to half of the unique spike-specific TCRs recognized epitopes lying outside the regions that are mutated in the B.1.351 and B.1.1.7 variants. The 56-69-year group was small, and its depth increase did not reach significance, likely because of low power. The vaccine-associated CD4 TCRs covered the entire spike protein, and the dominant responses fell in regions 160-218 and 743-854.

Worth noting for this clone: Its antigen target is currently unknown. No much larger clone exists at a distance of one base, and base qualities are not known.

Per the publication, the time point label means: baseline before first vaccination. Samples from vaccinated people were obtained from the UK trials COV001 and COV002, which included a single-blind randomized controlled phase 2/3 trial of AZD1222 (ChAdOx1 nCoV-19) in healthy adults. Trial participant PBMC samples were collected at day 0 and day 28 after the second dose for TCRbeta chain sequencing. The CDR3 regions of human TCRbeta chains were analyzed by immunosequencing. Turning to the authors' computational methods: TCRs in the repertoires were matched against a reference library of SARS-CoV-2-specific TCRs that had been generated with the MIRA antigen-specificity platform. Breadth was defined as the fraction of unique TCRs that were SARS-CoV-2-associated, and depth was defined as the fraction of total T cells that were SARS-CoV-2-associated. Using the MIRA data, each spike-specific TCR was mapped to the spike region that the TCR reacts to and placed in a CD4 or CD8 class. Log10-transformed breadth and depth values were compared by one-way ANOVA with Sidak's multiple comparisons tests. TCRdb took this table from immuneACCESS and kept in-frame rearrangements with V and J called. Such tables lack part of the clones; where checked against another copy, unresolved V genes explain under half of the gap, and the rest is unexplained. That table is the source of V, J and clone size, and D and trimming were worked out from the DNA. In this sample the table shows more than 150,000 clones, 75% to 90% of which occur a single time. Of the sample, under 7.5% falls within the top ten clones.

Recombination linked TRBV7-9 to TRBJ1-3; matching of 6 bases hints at TRBD1 as the D gene. This clonotype originated in an adult in good health. The source material was peripheral blood, sampled on day 0 of AZD1222 vaccination. This receptor carries the CDR3 CASSLDLQGSGNTIYF. The DNA is as follows: TGTGCCAGCAGCTTAGATCTACAGGGCTCTGGAAACACCATATATTTT.